The TCR beta chain under discussion was sequenced for a study of identical twins (dated by TCRdb to about 2016). Background for the entire study: The study deep-sequenced TCR alpha and beta repertoires from monozygotic twins, unrelated adults of various ages and cord blood to test whether fetal clonotypes persist. Replicate twin experiments were performed at different times using different library preparation protocols to rule out contamination. Overall results and qualifications from the work: Zero-insertion analyses could be partly confounded by invariant T cells such as MAIT and iNKT, although diverse VJ usage argued against such confounding for most clonotypes. Fewer insertions were carried by abundant cord blood beta clonotypes, a similar but weaker trend appeared in young adult naive repertoires, and no such trend appeared in memory repertoires. Because the same donors could not be followed over many years, the conclusions relied on cross-sectional statistical analysis. In beta out-of-frame sequences, excess twin sharing was weaker, because having fewer shared sequences lowered the signal-to-noise ratio. Out-of-frame TCR alpha sequences shared between twins showed an excess of low generation-probability sequences compared with coincidental sharing between unrelated individuals. In monozygotic twins, recombination models systematically underestimated out-of-frame TCR alpha sharing, but the models matched the sharing seen between unrelated individuals.

This clonotype was counted only a few times. The specificity of this receptor is unknown. Nothing much larger sits one base from this clone, and base qualities are not available. Inclusive of the bounding cysteine and phenylalanine, the CDR3 is 12 residues long. Only the CDR3 region is kept as DNA, spanning 36 bases read in frame from base 1. A distance of 7 bases separates the germline ends of V and J, which lose 0 bases and 5 bases respectively. CDR1 and CDR2 were assigned from the germline V gene (reference sequence) as GTSNPN and SVGIG. All donors were healthy Caucasians. Three pairs of female monozygotic twins, all aged about 18 to 29 years, made up the twin cohort. The RNA used for TCR libraries was isolated from peripheral blood mononuclear cells. Library preparation employed 5' RACE. These reads were obtained on an Illumina HiSeq 2000. A universal primer binding site was added through template switching, and the final cDNA carried a unique molecular identifier so that TCR cDNA molecules could be counted accurately. Specific primers in the conserved constant-segment region were used to synthesize first-strand cDNA for TCR alpha and beta chains. To control for contamination, every cDNA library was double barcoded, receiving both a SMART-Mk sample barcode and Illumina barcodes. TruSeq adapter sequences and Illumina sample barcodes were added in two successive PCR steps. Sequencing of the TCR alpha and beta cDNA libraries was done on the Illumina HiSeq platform using custom primers. As for the original processing: Unique molecular identifiers were extracted from raw reads with MiGEC, and CDR3 positions were determined with MiXCR. For each individual, recombination models were inferred using an EM algorithm with the repgenHMM and IGoR tools. Shared clonotypes were analyzed with the tcR package in R, and sharing was normalized by the product of cloneset sizes. To study raw recombination without the effects of thymic and clonal selection, out-of-frame nonproductive sequences were analyzed. TCRdb passed the public sequencing reads through fastp at Q25 and MiXCR, retaining productive beta sequences. Here each entry gathers all rows of one CDR3 protein and keeps the most common genes and DNA. In this record, the V and J calls reflect TCRdb's handling and not the investigators' own analysis. Across this sample there are hundreds of thousands of distinct CDR3 sequences, with around 8.6% seen only once. In total, the top ten clones hold around 0.98% of the sample.

A further study also used this sample, focusing on yellow fever vaccine responses in identical twins. From the second report: According to the authors, the vaccine-induced T cell response in identical twins seemed to be partly convergent and partly specific to each individual. Focusing on identical twins, the study followed the T cell clones that responded to the vaccine, and did so with precision.

The clonotype was recovered from a woman aged 18-29 years in good health. Input material: PBMCs. Rearrangement joined TRBV30 to TRBJ2-5, with the D gene too uncertain to name. The DNA reads as follows: TGTGCCTGGAGTGTACGGGCGGAGACCCAGTACTTC. Translation gives CAWSVRAETQYF.